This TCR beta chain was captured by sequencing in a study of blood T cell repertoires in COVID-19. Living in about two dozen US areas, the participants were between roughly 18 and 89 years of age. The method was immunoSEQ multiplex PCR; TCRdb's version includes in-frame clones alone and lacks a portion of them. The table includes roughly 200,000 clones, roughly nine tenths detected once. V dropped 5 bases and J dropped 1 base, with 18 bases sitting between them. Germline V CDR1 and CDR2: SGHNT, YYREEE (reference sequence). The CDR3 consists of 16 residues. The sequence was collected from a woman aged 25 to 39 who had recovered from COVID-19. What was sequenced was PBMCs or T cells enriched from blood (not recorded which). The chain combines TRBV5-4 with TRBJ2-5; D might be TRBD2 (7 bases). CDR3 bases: TGTGCCAGCAGTCCTGGGTGGGCGGGGGCCCAAGAGACCCAGTACTTC. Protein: CASSPGWAGAQETQYF.